The 28 T cell receptor beta chains given below trace back to one sample, sequenced in a study of cytomegalovirus exposure and HLA in healthy donors. PCR was performed using 60 Vbeta and 13 Jbeta primers. Libraries were prepared by immunoSEQ multiplex PCR; TCRdb keeps only in-frame clonotypes and omits some of them. The table shows some 180,000 clones, with around 80% occurring only once. The source material was PBMCs. The receptors derive from a man aged 18-30 years in good health and CMV-seronegative.

The CDR3 here is CSVGRTGVERGTEAFF. For the CDR3, the DNA is TGCAGCGTTGGACGGACAGGGGTTGAGAGGGGCACTGAAGCTTTCTTT. This chain uses TRBV29-1 with TRBJ1-1, with 9 bases identical to TRBD1. Trimming removed 4 bases from V and 4 bases from J; junction bases left unmatched: 13. This CDR3 comprises 16 residues. Germline V gives CDR1 SQVTM, CDR2 ANQGSEA.

The chain combines TRBV27 with TRBJ2-7; 8 bases map to TRBD1. J lost 4 bases, V lost 6 bases, and 11 bases had no gene match. Germline V lookup: CDR1 MNHEY, CDR2 SMNVEV (reference sequence). There are 15 residues in the CDR3. The chain's CDR3 is CASRNLQGGGYEQYF. DNA for the CDR3: TGTGCCAGCAGGAATCTACAGGGGGGTGGTTACGAGCAGTACTTC.

The rearrangement uses TRBV7-2 and TRBJ2-2; tentative D call: TRBD1 (5 bases). Germline V gene sequence: CDR1 SGHTA, CDR2 FQGNSA. The V end was cut by 2 bases, the J end by 3 bases, with 7 bases between. This CDR3 is built from 14 residues. This CDR3 is CASSLRRDTGELFF. In DNA form, the CDR3 reads TGTGCCAGCAGCTTACGCAGGGACACCGGGGAGCTGTTTTTT.

The chain is built from TRBV18 and TRBJ1-3; the D gene is possibly TRBD1 (6 bases). Looked up from germline, CDR1 is KGHSH and CDR2 is LQKENI. V gave up 1 base and J gave up 0 bases, with 7 bases separating them. The CDR3 spans 15 residues. CDR3 nucleotide sequence: TGTGCCAGCTCACCACGACAGGACTCTGGAAACACCATATATTTT. This sequence encodes CASSPRQDSGNTIYF.

The chain combines TRBV10-3 with TRBJ2-5; the D gene is possibly TRBD2 (5 bases). CDR3 length: 15 residues. Trimming stripped 4 bases from V and 1 base from J, with 13 bases between. CDR1 is ENHRY, CDR2 SYGVKD, per germline. CDR3 sequence reads: CAISAGERSQETQYF. CDR3 bases: TGTGCCATCAGTGCGGGCGAGCGGAGCCAAGAGACCCAGTACTTC.

The V call is TRBV29-1, the J call TRBJ2-1; 12 bases map to TRBD2. After removal of 2 bases from V and 0 bases from J, the junction contained 5 bases not matched to a gene. CDR1 SQVTM and CDR2 ANQGSEA come from the germline V gene. The CDR3 loop spans 17 amino acids. CDR3 bases: TGCAGCGTTGAATTGGGACTAGCGGGCTTCTCCTACAATGAGCAGTTCTTC. As protein: CSVELGLAGFSYNEQFF.

The chain is built from TRBV7-9 and TRBJ2-1; D gene unclear. CDR3 length: 13 amino acids. Germline V CDR1 and CDR2: SEHNR, FQNEAQ (reference sequence). Trimming stripped 4 bases from V and 7 bases from J, with 11 bases between. CDR3: CASSSNEPNEQFF. CDR3 nucleotide sequence: TGTGCCAGCAGCTCTAATGAGCCTAATGAGCAGTTCTTC.

Regarding this clone: In the same sample, other DNA sequences code for this CDR3. The CDR3 nucleotides are TGTGCCAGCAGTTATGACAGGGCCTACGAGCAGTACTTC. Protein sequence: CASSYDRAYEQYF. The chain employs TRBV6-6 and TRBJ2-7; 7 bases map to TRBD1. CDR1 and CDR2 (germline): MNHNY, SVGAGI (reference sequence). This CDR3 is 13 amino acids long. The V segment lost 3 bases and the J segment 2 bases; nucleotides outside the gene matches: 1.

V is TRBV15 and J is TRBJ1-1; D perhaps matches TRBD1 (5 bases). Germline V gene lookup returns CDR1 LNHNV and CDR2 YYDKDF (reference sequence). Deletions cut 8 bases from V and 5 bases from J, with 15 bases between. This CDR3 is 13 amino acids long. Written as DNA, the CDR3 is TGTGCCACCTTGGGGCGGTTGGGGACTGAAGCTTTCTTT. It translates to CATLGRLGTEAFF.

The genes are TRBV7-2 and TRBJ2-3; D perhaps matches TRBD2 (6 bases). Trimming stripped 3 bases from V and 0 bases from J, with 10 bases between. The CDR3 has 15 residues. Germline V gene lookup returns CDR1 SGHTA and CDR2 FQGNSA. CDR3 bases: TGTGCCAGCAGCTTGGACTACCTTAGCACAGATACGCAGTATTTT. This encodes CASSLDYLSTDTQYF.

V and J are TRBV7-9 and TRBJ2-5; D perhaps matches TRBD2 (5 bases). The CDR3 is 15 residues long. Germline CDR1 reads SEHNR; CDR2 reads FQNEAQ (reference sequence). Trimming took off 5 bases at V and 5 bases at J, with 18 bases between the two ends. CDR3 sequence reads: CASSPWTGSGETQYF. The CDR3 DNA follows: TGTGCCAGCAGCCCATGGACGGGCTCGGGGGAGACCCAGTACTTC.

This clone has just a few counts. J is TRBJ2-7 and V is TRBV15, with a weak D call TRBD2 (5 bases). Trimming took 1 base from V and 6 from J, leaving 19 bases between them. This CDR3 is 16 amino acids long. In germline, CDR1 is LNHNV, CDR2 YYDKDF (reference sequence). CDR3 nucleotides: TGTGCCACCAGCAGAGGGTGGGTTGAGGGCGGAGGCGAGCAGTACTTC. This gives the protein CATSRGWVEGGGEQYF.

This chain joins TRBV6-6 and TRBJ2-1; 7 bases are a match to TRBD2. V was clipped by 2 bases and J by 4 bases; unmatched bases: 8. This CDR3 spans 16 amino acids. Germline lookup yields CDR1 MNHNY and CDR2 SVGAGI (reference sequence). The CDR3 here is CASSYGREIPYNEQFF. CDR3 nucleotides: TGTGCCAGCAGTTACGGGCGGGAGATCCCATACAATGAGCAGTTCTTC.

The chain recombines TRBV5-6 with TRBJ2-5; 8 nucleotides match TRBD2. From germline, CDR1 is SGHDT and CDR2 YYEEEE. V shed 4 bases, J shed 3 bases, and the junction held 8 bases outside the gene matches. The CDR3 spans 15 residues. Here the CDR3 DNA reads TGTGCCAGCAGCCGAAGCGGGAGAGGGAAAGAGACCCAGTACTTC. Its translation is CASSRSGRGKETQYF.

The chain employs TRBV29-1 and TRBJ1-2; possibly TRBD1 for D (5 bases). V dropped 0 bases and J dropped 1 base, with 15 bases sitting between them. CDR1 and CDR2 from the germline V gene are SQVTM and ANQGSEA. The CDR3 runs to 16 residues. The CDR3 region is CSVEEGPKTVNYGYTF. Here the CDR3 DNA reads TGCAGCGTTGAAGAGGGCCCCAAGACAGTTAACTATGGCTACACCTTC.

The rearrangement links TRBV14 to TRBJ2-3, with 14 bases aligning to TRBD2. Germline lookup yields CDR1 SGHDN and CDR2 FVKESK. V lost 5 bases to trimming and J lost 5 bases; unmatched junction nucleotides: 6. CDR3 length: 16 amino acids. Here the CDR3 reads CASSWTSGRIIDTQYF. CDR3 bases: TGTGCCAGCAGCTGGACTAGCGGGAGGATTATAGATACGCAGTATTTT.

The chain couples TRBV9 to TRBJ2-5, with 7 bases matching TRBD2. The closer fit of TRBJ2-7 to the DNA end suggests the J call may be wrong. There are 15 residues in the CDR3. CDR1 and CDR2 (germline): SGDLS, YYNGEE. The CDR3 is CASSVDPSGTYEQYF. The CDR3 coding sequence is TGTGCCAGCAGCGTAGACCCTAGCGGAACCTACGAGCAGTACTTC.

This rearrangement joins TRBV7-8 to TRBJ2-7, with a weak D call TRBD1 (5 bases). Looked up from germline, CDR1 is SGHVS and CDR2 is FQNEAQ. Trimming cost V 5 bases and J 4 bases, with 15 bases left between them. The CDR3 totals 14 residues. CDR3 bases: TGTGCCAGCAGCGACCGACTGAAGGGGTACGAGCAGTACTTC. Amino acids: CASSDRLKGYEQYF.

This chain uses TRBV7-9 with TRBJ2-5; 10 bases are shared with TRBD1. Trimming cost V 5 bases and J 0 bases; bases outside gene matches: 9. The germline V gene encodes CDR1 SEHNR and CDR2 FQNEAQ (reference sequence). This CDR3 has 17 residues. CDR3 bases: TGTGCCAGCAGCCCTGGGACAGGGGTGACTAACCAAGAGACCCAGTACTTC. Its translation is CASSPGTGVTNQETQYF.

The V gene is TRBV4-3, the J gene TRBJ2-2; D is perhaps TRBD1 (5 bases). The length of the CDR3 is 15 residues. The V gene lost 3 bases and the J gene lost 1 base, with 9 bases spanning the gap. Germline CDR1 is LGHNA and CDR2 is YSLEER. The CDR3 is CASSHLTGNTGELFF. CDR3 DNA: TGCGCCAGCAGCCATTTAACAGGGAACACCGGGGAGCTGTTTTTT.

CDR3 DNA: TGTGCCAGCAGCCAAGACTCAGGGTCTGGAAACACCATATATTTT. The encoded protein is CASSQDSGSGNTIYF. This chain connects TRBV4-2 to TRBJ1-3, with D tentatively TRBD1 (5 bases). CDR1 and CDR2 from the germline V gene are LGHNA and YNFKEQ. The ends were cut back, 0 bases at V and 1 base at J, with 7 bases in the middle. This CDR3 is built from 15 residues.

The chain links TRBV28 to TRBJ1-4; no definite D call. The CDR3 sequence is 15 residues long. Trimming took off 5 bases at V and 5 bases at J, with 15 bases between the two ends. Germline V CDR1 and CDR2: MDHEN, SYDVKM. The CDR3 sequence: CASSLHPGGNEKLFF. For the CDR3, the DNA is TGTGCCAGCAGTCTCCATCCAGGTGGAAATGAAAAACTGTTTTTT.

Concerning this clone itself: This CDR3 is also generated by other DNA sequences in the sample. The chain combines TRBV7-6 with TRBJ2-1, with 7 positions matching TRBD1. V trimming: 4 bases; J trimming: 0 bases; junction bases outside the gene matches: 3. The CDR3 runs 15 residues. The germline V gene has CDR1 SGHVS and CDR2 FNYEAQ. The CDR3 DNA is TGTGCCAGCAGCTCAACAGGGGTCTCCTACAATGAGCAGTTCTTC. Its protein is CASSSTGVSYNEQFF. Using reference TRBV7-6 and TRBJ2-1 for the parts outside the CDR3, the full variable domain is GAGVSQSPRYKVTKRGQDVALRCDPISGHVSLYWYRQALGQGPEFLTYFNYEAQQDKSGLPNDRFSAERPEGSISTLTIQRTEQRDSAMYRCASSSTGVSYNEQFFGPGTRLTVL.

This chain uses TRBV4-3 with TRBJ2-7; 7 bases fit TRBD1. Per germline, CDR1 LGHNA and CDR2 YSLEER. This CDR3 is built from 16 residues. V lost 0 bases and J lost 3; bases outside the gene matches: 8. DNA of the CDR3: TGCGCCAGCAGCCAAGAAGGACAGGTTCCATTCTACGAGCAGTACTTC. This translates into CASSQEGQVPFYEQYF.

This chain links TRBV5-1 with TRBJ1-6, with D uncertain. CDR3 length: 16 residues. Trimming shortened V by 4 bases and J by 7 bases, and 18 bases separated the two germline ends. The germline V gene encodes CDR1 SGHRS and CDR2 YFSETQ. CDR3 in amino acids: CASSVRLSTQNSPLHF. DNA of the CDR3: TGCGCCAGCAGCGTCCGACTCTCCACCCAGAATTCACCCCTCCACTTT.

The chain couples TRBV28 to TRBJ1-2; D call uncertain. Germline V gives CDR1 MDHEN, CDR2 SYDVKM. The CDR3 spans 12 residues. V shed 11 bases and J shed 0 bases, with 10 bases lying between them. DNA of the CDR3: TGTGCCGTTAGAGACACTAACTATGGCTACACCTTC. Amino acids: CAVRDTNYGYTF.

The V call is TRBV7-2, the J call TRBJ1-5; no clear D. Trimming pared 2 bases from V and 0 bases from J, leaving 8 bases between. The germline gives CDR1 SGHTA, CDR2 FQGNSA. This CDR3 has 15 residues. DNA for the CDR3: TGTGCCAGCAGCTTACAGGCGAATAGCAATCAGCCCCAGCATTTT. The encoded protein is CASSLQANSNQPQHF.

V gene TRBV11-3 combines with J gene TRBJ1-1, with 7 bases identical to TRBD1. The CDR3 totals 14 residues. Germline lookup yields CDR1 SGHNT and CDR2 YENEEA. V lost 5 bases, J lost 1 base, and 4 bases stayed unmatched. CDR3 coding DNA: TGTGCCAGCAGCCTACGGACAGGGAACACTGAAGCTTTCTTT. This gives the protein CASSLRTGNTEAFF.